The entry below gives a single TCR beta chain sequence along with its context. The junction and the germline gene differ at one end; a read error may be behind it. Sequencing was performed with immunoSEQ multiplex PCR; in TCRdb, only in-frame clones are kept and a portion is missing. The profile shows under 100,000 clones, about 91% of them singletons. This sample is part of a study of OX40 agonist ivuxolimab in advanced cancers. Background on the study: People in dose escalation had one of these cancers: hepatocellular carcinoma, melanoma, renal cell or head and neck cancer.

Germline V gives CDR1 SEHNR, CDR2 FQNEAQ (reference sequence). The CDR3 length is 13 residues. The chain carries TRBV7-9 and TRBJ1-1, with D possibly TRBD1 on 6 matching bases. Source: CD4+ or CD8+ T cells sorted from blood, taken in a trial of the OX40 agonist ivuxolimab. The origin of this receptor is an adult with an advanced solid tumor such as melanoma, head and neck, liver or kidney cancer. Here the CDR3 DNA reads TGTGCCAGCAGCCGACAGGACCCAGGGAAAATGTCGTGG. Translating it yields CASSRQDPGKMSW.